The 24 T cell receptor beta chains below come from one sample, sequenced in a study of early T cells in non-severe SARS-CoV-2 infection. TCRdb re-derived calls from the 5' RACE reads in MiXCR, one entry per CDR3 protein. Among some 60,000 distinct CDR3 sequences listed, roughly a tenth were seen once. The sample taken for sequencing was whole blood. The receptors stem from an adult who was a healthcare worker with PCR-confirmed SARS-CoV-2 infection or an uninfected control (not recorded which).

This clonotype has ten or more counts. The rearrangement joins TRBV7-9 to TRBJ2-5; 11 nucleotides line up with TRBD1. Per germline, CDR1 SEHNR and CDR2 FQNEAQ (reference sequence). Trimming cost V 5 bases and J 1 base; bases outside gene matches: 3. The CDR3 runs 15 residues. CDR3 sequence: CASSLGQGAQETQYF. The CDR3 DNA reads as TGTGCCAGCAGCCTCGGACAGGGGGCCCAAGAGACCCAGTACTTC. The full variable domain, completed using reference TRBV7-9 and TRBJ2-5, is DTGVSQNPRHKITKRGQNVTFRCDPISEHNRLYWYRQTLGQGPEFLTYFQNEAQLEKSRLLSDRFSAERPKGSFSTLEIQRTEQGDSAMYLCASSLGQGAQETQYFGPGTRLLVL.

V is TRBV10-3 and J is TRBJ2-5; no reliable D call. Trimming left V 0 bases short and J 5 bases short, with 1 base between. There are 11 residues in the CDR3. Looked up from germline, CDR1 is ENHRY and CDR2 is SYGVKD. The CDR3 here is CAISESETQYF. The CDR3 DNA reads as TGTGCCATCAGTGAGTCGGAGACCCAGTACTTC.

This chain connects TRBV7-9 to TRBJ2-1; D might be TRBD2 (5 bases). V lost 1 base and J 1 base, leaving 8 bases between the germline ends. CDR1 and CDR2 (germline): SEHNR, FQNEAQ (reference sequence). The CDR3 length is 15 residues. The CDR3 nucleotides read TGTGCCAGCAGCTTAGAGAGGAGGTCCTACAATGAGCAGTTCTTC. Its protein is CASSLERRSYNEQFF.

This clonotype was found many times. V is TRBV11-1 and J is TRBJ2-2; D is tentatively TRBD1 or TRBD2 (5 bases each). CDR1 and CDR2 from the germline V gene are SGHAT and FQDESV (reference sequence). CDR3 length equals 17 residues. V lost 5 bases, J lost 2 bases, and 18 bases lay in between. CDR3: CASSRGRGGPNTGELFF. The CDR3 region has the DNA TGTGCCAGCAGCCGAGGACGTGGGGGACCCAACACCGGGGAGCTGTTTTTT.

CDR3 region: CSVRQGNLYEQYF. CDR3 DNA: TGCAGCGTCCGACAGGGGAATCTCTACGAGCAGTACTTC. This chain joins TRBV29-1 and TRBJ2-7; TRBD1 agrees at 8 bases. V was clipped by 6 bases and J by 3 bases; unmatched bases: 7. The CDR3 is 13 residues long. CDR1 SQVTM and CDR2 ANQGSEA come from the germline V gene.

The CDR3, as DNA: TGTGCCAGCAGCTTAGACGTCCTGGGACAGGGGATGAGTGCGCAGTATTTT. Protein: CASSLDVLGQGMSAQYF. This chain links TRBV7-8 with TRBJ2-3, with 10 bases fitting TRBD1. CDR1 is SGHVS, CDR2 FQNEAQ, per germline. The CDR3 is 17 amino acids. With V trimmed by 1 base and J by 10 bases, 14 bases remained unmatched.

This clonotype was detected a few times. This chain connects TRBV10-3 to TRBJ2-2; 8 bases agree with TRBD2. Germline lookup yields CDR1 ENHRY and CDR2 SYGVKD. J was trimmed by 4 bases and V by 6 bases; bases with no gene match: 7. CDR3 length: 15 residues. CDR3 nucleotides: TGTGCCATCAGCGGACTAGCTGGGGCCACCGGGGAGCTGTTTTTT. It codes for CAISGLAGATGELFF.

There are many counts of this clonotype. In nucleotides, the CDR3 is TGTGCCAGCAGTGACAGGGGGCCTGTAGATACGCAGTATTTT. Amino acids: CASSDRGPVDTQYF. This rearrangement joins TRBV27 to TRBJ2-3; 10 positions agree with TRBD1. V lost 5 bases to trimming and J lost 5 bases; unmatched junction nucleotides: 4. The CDR3 totals 14 residues. Germline V gene lookup returns CDR1 MNHEY and CDR2 SMNVEV (reference sequence).

A single count supports this clonotype. A junction boundary mismatches the germline segment, possibly from a read error. V gene TRBV11-2 combines with J gene TRBJ2-7; 8 bases align to TRBD2. Germline V CDR1 and CDR2: SGHAT, FQNNGV. The CDR3 is 17 residues long. The CDR3 DNA reads TGTGCCGGCAGCTTAGATCTACTAGCGGAAATCGAATACGAGCAGTACTTC. It encodes CAGSLDLLAEIEYEQYF.

The V call is TRBV20-1, the J call TRBJ2-3, with no clear D. The length of the CDR3 is 13 residues. From germline, CDR1 is DFQATT and CDR2 SNEGSKA (reference sequence). V lost 3 bases and J 3 bases, leaving 10 bases between the germline ends. The CDR3 reads CSASGRMTDTQYF. CDR3 sequence (DNA): TGCAGTGCTAGTGGACGCATGACAGATACGCAGTATTTT.

The chain combines TRBV6-5 with TRBJ1-5, with D hard to call. CDR1 and CDR2 from the germline V gene are MNHEY and SVGAGI. The CDR3 has 14 amino acids. Trimming took off 0 bases at V and 3 bases at J, with 6 bases between the two ends. The CDR3 is CASSYSRLNQPQHF. The CDR3 nucleotides read TGTGCCAGCAGTTACTCGAGACTCAATCAGCCCCAGCATTTT.

This clonotype was recorded at least ten times. This rearrangement joins TRBV27 to TRBJ1-5; 7 bases map to TRBD1. CDR1 and CDR2 from the germline V gene are MNHEY and SMNVEV (reference sequence). The CDR3 has 14 residues. The V gene end was trimmed by 6 bases and the J gene end by 1 base; junction bases not matched to a gene: 3. The CDR3 spells CASRGGASNQPQHF. DNA for the CDR3: TGTGCCAGCAGAGGGGGCGCGAGCAATCAGCCCCAGCATTTT.

This clonotype was detected many times. The V call is TRBV20-1, the J call TRBJ2-7; 8 bases line up with TRBD2. The CDR3 has 13 residues. V lost 6 bases to trimming and J lost 3 bases; unmatched junction nucleotides: 7. CDR1 and CDR2 (germline): DFQATT, SNEGSKA (reference sequence). The CDR3 reads CSAREGQYYEQYF. CDR3 DNA sequence: TGCAGTGCCCGGGAGGGGCAGTACTACGAGCAGTACTTC.

This chain joins TRBV20-1 and TRBJ1-1; the D gene is possibly TRBD1 (5 bases). The germline V gene has CDR1 DFQATT and CDR2 SNEGSKA (reference sequence). The length of the CDR3 is 12 residues. V was trimmed by 3 bases and J by 2 bases, leaving 7 bases between them. Here the CDR3 DNA reads TGCAGTGCTAGCAGGGTTAACACTGAAGCTTTCTTT. It translates to CSASRVNTEAFF.

This clonotype was seen many times. The chain joins TRBV27 to TRBJ2-7; TRBD1 or TRBD2 may be the D gene (5 bases each). CDR3 size: 14 residues. Germline values: CDR1 MNHEY, CDR2 SMNVEV (reference sequence). The V gene lost 4 bases and the J gene lost 2 bases, with 12 bases spanning the gap. CDR3: CASSYDGAAYEQYF. CDR3 bases: TGTGCCAGCAGTTATGACGGGGCAGCCTACGAGCAGTACTTC.

This clonotype has more than one count but fewer than ten. This sequence joins TRBV11-2 and TRBJ2-7, with 8 bases that match TRBD2. The CDR3 is 15 residues long. V was clipped by 1 base and J by 7 bases; unmatched bases: 9. The V gene's germline CDR1 is SGHAT and CDR2 FQNNGV. As DNA, the CDR3 is TGTGCCAGCAGCTTAGCGGGAGGGGGGATCTATGAGCAGTACTTC. Translating gives CASSLAGGGIYEQYF.

The sample holds many counts of this clonotype. V usage is TRBV24-1 and J usage is TRBJ1-1; D might be TRBD1 (5 bases). CDR1 and CDR2 from the germline V gene are KGHDR and SFDVKD. The CDR3 covers 12 residues. Trimming took off 3 bases at V and 12 bases at J, with 13 bases between the two ends. CDR3 DNA sequence: TGTGCCACCAGTGATAGAGGCAGGGTAACTTTCTTT. It specifies CATSDRGRVTFF.

This clonotype appeared many times. This chain uses TRBV11-2 with TRBJ1-3; a possible D gene is TRBD1 (6 bases). The CDR3 length is 19 residues. Trimming removed 1 base at V and 4 bases at J, with 23 bases between. From germline, CDR1 is SGHAT and CDR2 FQNNGV. The CDR3, as DNA: TGTGCCAGCAGCTTAGGGTTTCGGCTGGACAGACAAGAGGGAAACACCATATATTTT. It specifies CASSLGFRLDRQEGNTIYF.

At least ten counts were recorded for this clonotype. The chain is built from TRBV11-2 and TRBJ2-2; TRBD1 might be the D (6 bases). CDR1 SGHAT and CDR2 FQNNGV come from the germline V gene. CDR3 length: 16 residues. V was clipped by 8 bases and J by 6 bases, with 22 bases between them. The CDR3 reads CASSITGFTSAGELFF. CDR3 coding DNA: TGTGCCAGCTCTATTACAGGGTTCACCAGTGCCGGGGAGCTGTTTTTT.

The sample holds many counts of this clonotype. The V and J genes are TRBV11-2 and TRBJ2-2; tentatively, D is TRBD1 (5 bases). The CDR3 runs to 16 residues. Trimming removed 6 bases from V and 1 base from J, with 15 bases in between. Germline lookup yields CDR1 SGHAT and CDR2 FQNNGV. This chain's CDR3 is CASSPISTGNTGELFF. DNA of the CDR3: TGTGCCAGCAGTCCAATTTCCACAGGGAACACCGGGGAGCTGTTTTTT.

This clonotype showed up many times. CDR3 DNA: TGTGCCAGCAGTCCCGTCTTTGGGGATTACAATGAGCAGTTCTTC. This gives the protein CASSPVFGDYNEQFF. The V and J genes are TRBV12-3 or TRBV12-4 and TRBJ2-1; unclear D gene. V lost 5 bases, J lost 4 bases, and 15 bases lay in between. This CDR3 spans 15 amino acids.

This clonotype was detected ten times or more. The rearrangement joins TRBV6-2 or TRBV6-3 to TRBJ1-5, with TRBD1 matching 9 bases. Per the germline V gene, CDR1 is MNHEY and CDR2 is SVGEGT. J gave up 6 bases and V 1 base, and 4 bases lay outside the gene matches. The CDR3 has 15 amino acids. The CDR3 region is CASSYYGQGTQPQHF. CDR3 nucleotides: TGTGCCAGCAGTTACTACGGACAGGGGACTCAGCCCCAGCATTTT.

This clonotype was observed at least ten times. Sequence at one end of the junction differs from germline and may be a read error. The genes are TRBV5-4 and TRBJ2-5, with D perhaps assigned TRBD1 or TRBD2 (5 bases each). Germline V gives CDR1 SGHNT, CDR2 YYREEE (reference sequence). This CDR3 region has 13 residues. The CDR3 DNA sequence: TGTGCCAGCAGCTTACCTACTAGTTCAACCAGGGACTTC. It codes for CASSLPTSSTRDF.

The table lists this clonotype with a few counts. This chain links TRBV6-5 with TRBJ2-3; 9 bases line up with TRBD2. The CDR3 covers 15 residues. The ends lost 5 bases at V and 3 bases at J; junction bases unmatched: 6. The germline V gene encodes CDR1 MNHEY and CDR2 SVGAGI. CDR3 nucleotides: TGTGCCAGCAGTCTTCTTAGCGGGAGAACAGATACGCAGTATTTT. It translates to CASSLLSGRTDTQYF.